These 8 T cell receptor beta chains share one sample of origin, sequenced in a study of prognosis after radiotherapy for stage I lung cancer. The TCR beta CDR3 region was amplified from genomic DNA, with two rounds of multiplex PCR being used for the amplification. Primers specific to each TRBV and TRBJ gene drove first-round PCR. TCRdb analysed the multiplex PCR reads with MiXCR anew, one entry per CDR3 protein. The sample records about 16,000 distinct CDR3 sequences, about 43% being singletons. The material was PBMCs, obtained before or after stereotactic body radiation therapy (not recorded which). The receptors shown here come from a donor aged 50 or older with non-small cell lung cancer.

Comment on this clonotype: With a much larger clone just one base away, this may be a read error. J is TRBJ1-1 and V is TRBV3-1; D gene unclear. Deletions cut 0 bases from V and 10 bases from J, with 9 bases between. Germline V gene data show CDR1 as LGHDT and CDR2 as YNNKEL (reference sequence). The CDR3 runs 12 residues. This CDR3 reads CASSQDRRGAFF. CDR3 DNA sequence: TGTGCCAGCAGCCAAGATAGACGGGGAGCTTTCTTT.

This clonotype was detected many times. The V gene is TRBV4-2, the J gene TRBJ2-1, with D unclear. V was trimmed by 1 base and J by 0 bases, leaving 16 bases between them. Per germline, CDR1 LGHNA and CDR2 YNFKEQ. This CDR3 has 18 amino acids. The CDR3 loop reads CASSQGQDDSPSYNEQFF. The CDR3 region has the DNA TGTGCCAGCAGCCAAGGGCAGGATGATAGCCCCTCCTACAATGAGCAGTTCTTC.

This chain joins TRBV11-2 and TRBJ2-7; a weak D match, TRBD2 (7 bases). This CDR3 is built from 15 residues. V lost 5 bases to trimming and J lost 2 bases, with 16 bases between them. Germline V CDR1 and CDR2: SGHAT, FQNNGV. The CDR3: CASSQLAGATYEQYF. The CDR3 DNA reads TGTGCCAGCAGCCAACTTGCGGGGGCAACCTACGAGCAGTACTTC.

Comments on this clonotype: A far larger clone is off by one base, so a read error is likely. The chain uses TRBV6-1 and TRBJ2-3, with TRBD2 matching 10 bases. This CDR3 contains 15 residues. Germline CDR1 MNHNS, CDR2 SASEGT. The V segment lost 5 bases and the J segment 1 base; nucleotides outside the gene matches: 3. CDR3 DNA: TGTGCCAGCAGTCGAAGCGGGAGGGGCACAGATACGCAGTATTTT. Its translation: CASSRSGRGTDTQYF.

The chain has TRBV27 and TRBJ1-2; TRBD1 might be the D (5 bases). The V end lost 10 bases, the J end lost 1 base, and 10 bases lay between the germline ends. This CDR3 is 12 amino acids long. The germline gives CDR1 MNHEY, CDR2 SMNVEV (reference sequence). CDR3 protein: CATRGGNYGYTF. In DNA, the CDR3 is TGTGCCACCCGGGGGGGTAACTATGGCTACACCTTC.

CDR3 bases: TGTGCCAGCAGCCCTTCCGGACTTTCCTACGAGCAGTACTTC. Its protein is CASSPSGLSYEQYF. This rearrangement joins TRBV11-3 to TRBJ2-7, with D possibly matching TRBD2 (5 bases). The CDR3 is 14 amino acids. V was clipped by 5 bases and J by 1 base, with 12 bases between them. CDR1 is SGHNT and CDR2 is YENEEA in the germline V gene.

The gene calls are TRBV7-6 and TRBJ2-7; maybe TRBD1 (5 bases). This CDR3 region has 13 residues. The V end was cut by 1 base, the J end by 6 bases, with 10 bases between. Germline V gene data show CDR1 as SGHVS and CDR2 as FNYEAQ. This CDR3 reads CASSLVQGSEQYF. As DNA, the CDR3 is TGTGCCAGCAGCTTAGTTCAGGGTTCCGAGCAGTACTTC.

The table lists this clonotype with a count of one. The CDR3 nucleotides are TGTGCCAGCAGCCAGGTTGCAAGATTTGTAGGAAACACCATATATTTT. It translates to CASSQVARFVGNTIYF. The chain has TRBV3-1 and TRBJ1-3, with no clear D. Germline loops: CDR1 LGHDT, CDR2 YNNKEL (reference sequence). The CDR3 has 16 amino acids. Trimming took off 3 bases at V and 4 bases at J, with 16 bases between the two ends.